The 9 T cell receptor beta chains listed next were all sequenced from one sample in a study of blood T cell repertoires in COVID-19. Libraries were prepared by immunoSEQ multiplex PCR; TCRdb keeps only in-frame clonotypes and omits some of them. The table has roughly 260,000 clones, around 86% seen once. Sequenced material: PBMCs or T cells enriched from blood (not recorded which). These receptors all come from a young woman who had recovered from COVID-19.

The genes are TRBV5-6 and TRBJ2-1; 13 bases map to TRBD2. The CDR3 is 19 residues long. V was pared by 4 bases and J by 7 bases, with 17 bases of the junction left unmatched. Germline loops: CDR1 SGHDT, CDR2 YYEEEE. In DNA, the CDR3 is TGTGCCAGCAGCCCTGACAGGGGACTAGCGGGAACCGGCTGGAATGAGCAGTTCTTC. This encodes CASSPDRGLAGTGWNEQFF.

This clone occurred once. This chain's CDR3 is CSVHQPSGLYNEQFF. The CDR3 bases are TGCAGCGTTCACCAACCAAGCGGGCTCTACAATGAGCAGTTCTTC. This sequence joins TRBV29-1 and TRBJ2-1, with a possible D match to TRBD2 (6 bases). Germline V gene lookup returns CDR1 SQVTM and CDR2 ANQGSEA. Between the trimmed V and J ends, which lost 5 bases and 3 bases, there was a span of 17 bases. The CDR3 has 15 residues.

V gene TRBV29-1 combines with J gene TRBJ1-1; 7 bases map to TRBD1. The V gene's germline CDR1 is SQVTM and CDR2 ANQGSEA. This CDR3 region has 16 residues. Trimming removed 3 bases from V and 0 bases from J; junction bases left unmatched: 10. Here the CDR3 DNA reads TGCAGCGTTGAGGCGGTGACAGGGTGGATGAACACTGAAGCTTTCTTT. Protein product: CSVEAVTGWMNTEAFF. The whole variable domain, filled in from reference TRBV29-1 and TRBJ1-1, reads SAVISQKPSRDICQRGTSLTIQCQVDSQVTMMFWYRQQPGQSLTLIATANQGSEATYESGFVIDKFPISRPNLTFSTLTVSNMSPEDSSIYLCSVEAVTGWMNTEAFFGQGTRLTVV.

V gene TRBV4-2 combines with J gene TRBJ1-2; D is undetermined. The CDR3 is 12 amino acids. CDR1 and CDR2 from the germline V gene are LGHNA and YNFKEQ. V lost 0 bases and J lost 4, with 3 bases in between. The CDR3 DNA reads TGTGCCAGCAGCCAAGACCTCTATGGCTACACCTTC. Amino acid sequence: CASSQDLYGYTF.

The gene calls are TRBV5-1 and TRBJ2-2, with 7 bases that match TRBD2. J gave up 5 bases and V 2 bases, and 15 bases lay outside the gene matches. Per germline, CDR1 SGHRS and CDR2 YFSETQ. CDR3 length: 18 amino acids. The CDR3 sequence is CASSFRVGGFGGTGELFF. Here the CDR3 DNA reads TGCGCCAGCAGCTTCAGGGTGGGAGGGTTCGGAGGAACCGGGGAGCTGTTTTTT.

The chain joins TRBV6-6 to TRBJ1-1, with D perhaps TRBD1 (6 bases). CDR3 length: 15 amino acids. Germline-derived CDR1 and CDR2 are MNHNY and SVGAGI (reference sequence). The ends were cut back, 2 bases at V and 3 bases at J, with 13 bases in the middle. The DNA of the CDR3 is TGTGCCAGCAGTTACCTCGGGGGGCTCCACACTGAAGCTTTCTTT. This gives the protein CASSYLGGLHTEAFF.

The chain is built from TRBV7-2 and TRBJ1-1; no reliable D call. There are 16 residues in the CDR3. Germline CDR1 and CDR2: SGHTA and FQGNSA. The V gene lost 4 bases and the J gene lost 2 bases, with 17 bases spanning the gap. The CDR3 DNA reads TGTGCCAGCAGCTCCCAGCGTACGGCAGTCAACACTGAAGCTTTCTTT. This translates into CASSSQRTAVNTEAFF.

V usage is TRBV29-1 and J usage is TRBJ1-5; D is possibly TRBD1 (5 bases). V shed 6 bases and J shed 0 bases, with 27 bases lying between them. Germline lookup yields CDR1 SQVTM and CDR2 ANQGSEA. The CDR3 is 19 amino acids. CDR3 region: CSVPEPPRALGYSNQPQHF. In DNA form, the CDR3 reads TGCAGCGTCCCCGAGCCCCCCAGGGCCCTCGGCTATAGCAATCAGCCCCAGCATTTT.

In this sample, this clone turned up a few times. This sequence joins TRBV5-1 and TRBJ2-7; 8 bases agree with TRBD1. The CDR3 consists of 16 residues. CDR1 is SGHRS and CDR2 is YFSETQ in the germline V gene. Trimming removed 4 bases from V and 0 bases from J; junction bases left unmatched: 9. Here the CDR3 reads CASSGRGQGSSYEQYF. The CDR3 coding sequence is TGCGCCAGCAGCGGGCGCGGACAGGGAAGCTCCTACGAGCAGTACTTC.